The next 19 T cell receptor beta chains were all read from a single sample in a study of OX40 agonist ivuxolimab in advanced cancers. Profiled with immunoSEQ multiplex PCR; TCRdb holds only in-frame clones, not every one. Of approximately 60,000 clones in the sample, around 84% were seen once. Source: CD4+ or CD8+ T cells sorted from blood, taken in a trial of the OX40 agonist ivuxolimab. The receptors shown here come from an adult with an advanced solid tumor such as melanoma, head and neck, liver or kidney cancer.

This sequence joins TRBV5-4 and TRBJ2-3; either TRBD1 or TRBD2 may supply D (5 bases each). The CDR3 spans 15 residues. The germline gives CDR1 SGHNT, CDR2 YYREEE (reference sequence). The ends were cut back, 7 bases at V and 3 bases at J, with 18 bases in the middle. CDR3 in DNA: TGTGCCAGCTATAGACACCGTGGGGGAACAGATACGCAGTATTTT. It codes for CASYRHRGGTDTQYF.

The chain recombines TRBV6-1 with TRBJ1-4; 8 bases agree with TRBD1. The germline V gene has CDR1 MNHNS and CDR2 SASEGT. Unmatched junction bases numbered 3, after V lost 1 base and J lost 8 bases. The CDR3 consists of 14 residues. The CDR3 here is CASSEVPGGEKLFF. DNA for the CDR3: TGTGCCAGCAGTGAAGTTCCAGGGGGCGAAAAACTGTTTTTT.

This sequence joins TRBV6-5 and TRBJ1-1; 11 positions agree with TRBD1. CDR1 and CDR2 (germline): MNHEY, SVGAGI. The junction had 5 bases not matched to a gene; V was cut back by 9 bases and J by 5 bases. The CDR3 is 13 residues long. CDR3: CASLGQGGTEAFF. The CDR3 bases are TGTGCCAGTTTGGGACAGGGGGGAACTGAAGCTTTCTTT.

The chain joins TRBV6-5 to TRBJ1-1; no reliable D call. Trimming left V 7 bases short and J 1 base short, with 13 bases between. The germline CDR1 and CDR2 sequences are MNHEY and SVGAGI. The CDR3 runs 14 residues. The CDR3 sequence: CASIRSPANTEAFF. The CDR3 region has the DNA TGTGCCAGCATACGGAGCCCAGCGAACACTGAAGCTTTCTTT.

The genes are TRBV7-9 and TRBJ2-1; D remains unclear. The V end lost 0 bases, the J end lost 9 bases, and 9 bases lay between the germline ends. Germline V gene lookup returns CDR1 SEHNR and CDR2 FQNEAQ (reference sequence). The CDR3 extends over 13 amino acids. The chain's CDR3 is CASSLATPLEQFF. CDR3 in DNA: TGTGCCAGCAGCTTAGCTACACCCCTTGAGCAGTTCTTC. The full variable domain, with the rest looked up from reference TRBV7-9 and TRBJ2-1, is DTGVSQNPRHKITKRGQNVTFRCDPISEHNRLYWYRQTLGQGPEFLTYFQNEAQLEKSRLLSDRFSAERPKGSFSTLEIQRTEQGDSAMYLCASSLATPLEQFFGPGTRLTVL.

This chain joins TRBV5-5 and TRBJ2-7, with D unresolved. The CDR3 covers 12 residues. Germline V CDR1 and CDR2: SGHKS, YYEKEE (reference sequence). The germline V and J ends were trimmed by 0 bases and 3 bases, with 4 bases remaining between them. DNA for the CDR3: TGTGCCAGCAGCTTGGCTGTCTACGAGCAGTACTTC. Translated: CASSLAVYEQYF. Using reference TRBV5-5 and TRBJ2-7 for the parts outside the CDR3, the full variable domain is DAGVTQSPTHLIKTRGQQVTLRCSPISGHKSVSWYQQVLGQGPQFIFQYYEKEERGRGNFPDRFSARQFPNYSSELNVNALLLGDSALYLCASSLAVYEQYFGPGTRLTVT.

The chain is built from TRBV7-9 and TRBJ2-3; D is ambiguous. V lost 4 bases and J lost 2, with 4 bases in between. Germline-derived CDR1 and CDR2 are SEHNR and FQNEAQ (reference sequence). CDR3 size: 12 residues. CDR3 loop: CASSSFTDTQYF. In nucleotides, the CDR3 is TGTGCCAGCAGCTCTTTCACAGATACGCAGTATTTT.

This clone is classed as medium-sized. The chain's CDR3 is CASSLRTGTGAGYTF. The CDR3 DNA is TGTGCCAGCAGCTTGAGAACCGGGACAGGGGCCGGCTACACCTTC. The chain links TRBV5-6 to TRBJ1-2, with 10 bases lining up with TRBD1. Germline V gene data show CDR1 as SGHDT and CDR2 as YYEEEE. This CDR3 has 15 residues. Trimming cost V 1 base and J 8 bases; bases outside gene matches: 8.

J is TRBJ2-3 and V is TRBV29-1; D gene uncertain. The CDR3 has 13 amino acids. Germline assignment: CDR1 SQVTM and CDR2 ANQGSEA. Trimming cost V 2 bases and J 2 bases, with 8 bases left between them. The CDR3 bases are TGCAGCGTTGAATGGGCTCACACAGATACGCAGTATTTT. It encodes CSVEWAHTDTQYF.

The V call is TRBV7-6, the J call TRBJ2-7; TRBD2 matches 10 bases. CDR3 length equals 15 residues. CDR1 is SGHVS, CDR2 FNYEAQ, per germline. J was trimmed by 7 bases and V by 4 bases; bases with no gene match: 10. The CDR3 sequence is CASSSPSGRAREQYF. CDR3 nucleotides: TGTGCCAGCAGCTCCCCAAGCGGGAGGGCCCGGGAGCAGTACTTC.

The CDR3: CASSSRTGKFF. The CDR3 bases are TGTGCCAGCAGTTCTCGGACAGGGAAGTTCTTC. This chain connects TRBV6-6 to TRBJ2-1; TRBD1 agrees at 8 bases. Germline CDR1 is MNHNY and CDR2 is SVGAGI (reference sequence). This CDR3 is built from 11 residues. V gave up 4 bases and J gave up 14 bases; unmatched junction bases: 4.

This clone was detected only once. In DNA, the CDR3 is TGCGCCAGCAGCCAAGATCCAGGGCAGCGTCAGCCCCAGCATTTT. It encodes CASSQDPGQRQPQHF. The chain couples TRBV4-1 to TRBJ1-5, with D possibly being TRBD1 (5 bases). The V end was cut by 0 bases, the J end by 6 bases, with 12 bases between. The CDR3 sequence is 15 residues long. CDR1 MGHRA and CDR2 YSYEKL come from the germline V gene.

The DNA for the CDR3 is TGTGCCAGCAGCCAAGGCGGGGATGGCTACACCTTC. This translates into CASSQGGDGYTF. The chain employs TRBV4-2 and TRBJ1-2; no firm D call. Germline CDR1 reads LGHNA; CDR2 reads YNFKEQ. The CDR3 is 12 amino acids. The ends were cut back, 1 base at V and 6 bases at J, with 6 bases in the middle.

This CDR3 reads CAINREGGVDEQFF. The CDR3 coding sequence is TGTGCCATCAACCGAGAGGGGGGGGTGGATGAGCAGTTCTTC. V is TRBV10-3 and J is TRBJ2-1; a possible D gene is TRBD2 (7 bases). The CDR3 extends over 14 amino acids. Germline V gene sequence: CDR1 ENHRY, CDR2 SYGVKD. Trimming shortened V by 7 bases and J by 8 bases, and 18 bases separated the two germline ends.

The DNA for the CDR3 is TGTGCCAGCAGCTTTGGTCTTAGGGGAGGTATTGGACGAACCGAGCAGTACTTC. This encodes CASSFGLRGGIGRTEQYF. This chain uses TRBV7-2 with TRBJ2-5, with D tentatively TRBD2 (6 bases). The last part of the DNA fits TRBJ2-7 better; the J call may be wrong. Germline V gene data show CDR1 as SGHTA and CDR2 as FQGNSA. The CDR3 runs to 18 residues.

The genes are TRBV6-1 and TRBJ1-3; TRBD1 matches at 7 bases. Germline V lookup: CDR1 MNHNS, CDR2 SASEGT. The CDR3 covers 15 residues. J was trimmed by 0 bases and V by 6 bases; bases with no gene match: 5. In DNA form, the CDR3 reads TGTGCCAGCAGACGACAGGGTAGCTCTGGAAACACCATATATTTT. It encodes CASRRQGSSGNTIYF.

About this clone itself: One end of the junction varies from germline; a read error may be responsible. The CDR3 DNA sequence: TGTGCCAGCAGTCAAGACCAGGCCACTGAAGCTTTCTTT. Translated: CASSQDQATEAFF. The chain carries TRBV4-2 and TRBJ1-1; D not resolved. The CDR3 covers 13 residues. Per the germline V gene, CDR1 is LGHNA and CDR2 is YNFKEQ.

The CDR3 bases are TGTGCCAGCAGCGTAGCTGGCCAGGGCTACACAGATACGCAGTATTTT. This translates into CASSVAGQGYTDTQYF. The V and J genes are TRBV9 and TRBJ2-3; a possible D gene is TRBD1 (5 bases). V lost 0 bases and J 2 bases, leaving 13 bases between the germline ends. Germline V gives CDR1 SGDLS, CDR2 YYNGEE. The CDR3 totals 16 residues.

The V and J genes are TRBV5-1 and TRBJ2-6; tentatively, D is TRBD2 (6 bases). The CDR3 sequence is 14 residues long. The germline V and J ends were trimmed by 0 bases and 14 bases, with 15 bases remaining between them. Germline CDR1 reads SGHRS; CDR2 reads YFSETQ. CDR3: CASSLGRDSFLLTF. The CDR3 bases are TGCGCCAGCAGCTTGGGGCGGGACTCCTTCCTCCTGACTTTC.